These 27 T cell receptor beta chains originate from one sample sequenced in a study of identical twins. Via MiXCR, TCRdb re-called the 5' RACE reads, giving one row per CDR3 protein. The data hold roughly 250,000 distinct CDR3 sequences, with around 6.6% observed a single time. These data also formed part of another study, on yellow fever vaccine responses in identical twins.

Sequences were obtained from memory (CD45RO+) T cells sorted from blood. The receptor set was obtained from a woman aged 18-30 years in good health.

At least ten counts were recorded for this clonotype. V is TRBV5-1 and J is TRBJ2-2; possible D gene TRBD2, 6 bases. Trimming left V 4 bases short and J 0 bases short, with 10 bases between. Germline-derived CDR1 and CDR2 are SGHRS and YFSETQ. The CDR3 totals 15 residues. Here the CDR3 reads CASSGGTSNTGELFF. The CDR3 coding sequence is TGCGCCAGCAGCGGAGGGACTTCGAACACCGGGGAGCTGTTTTTT.

This clonotype was detected ten times or more. CDR3 protein: CATKLAGVLNEQFF. CDR3 in DNA: TGTGCCACCAAACTAGCGGGGGTTTTGAATGAGCAGTTCTTC. The chain joins TRBV7-2 to TRBJ2-1; 11 bases are shared with TRBD2. Trimming cost V 10 bases and J 7 bases; bases outside gene matches: 9. Germline V gives CDR1 SGHTA, CDR2 FQGNSA. The CDR3 contains 14 residues. The whole variable domain, filled in from reference TRBV7-2 and TRBJ2-1, reads GAGVSQSPSNKVTEKGKDVELRCDPISGHTALYWYRQSLGQGLEFLIYFQGNSAPDKSGLPSDRFSAERTGGSVSTLTIQRTQQEDSAVYLCATKLAGVLNEQFFGPGTRLTVL.

This clonotype appeared many times. CDR3 in DNA: TGCGCCAGCAGCGGAGGAAACCTAGCGGGGACCCAAGAGACCCAGTACTTC. It translates to CASSGGNLAGTQETQYF. The chain recombines TRBV5-1 with TRBJ2-5; TRBD2 matches 9 bases. V trimming: 4 bases; J trimming: 1 base; junction bases outside the gene matches: 11. Per germline, CDR1 SGHRS and CDR2 YFSETQ. This CDR3 is 17 amino acids long.

This clonotype was seen more than once but under ten times. The V and J genes are TRBV10-2 and TRBJ2-1; TRBD2 matches 13 bases. Germline loops: CDR1 WSHSY, CDR2 SAAADI. The CDR3 runs to 16 residues. The ends lost 10 bases at V and 7 bases at J; junction bases unmatched: 13. The DNA for the CDR3 is TGCGCCAATCCCCCAACCGGGACTAGCGGGGAAAATGAGCAGTTCTTC. Translated, it gives CANPPTGTSGENEQFF.

This clonotype occurred many times. The V call is TRBV7-8, the J call TRBJ2-6, with TRBD2 matching 11 bases. The germline CDR1 and CDR2 sequences are SGHVS and FQNEAQ. V trimming: 1 base; J trimming: 0 bases; junction bases outside the gene matches: 2. This CDR3 contains 18 residues. The CDR3 region is CASSLVTSGSSGANVLTF. CDR3 sequence (DNA): TGTGCCAGCAGCTTAGTTACTAGCGGGAGCTCTGGGGCCAACGTCCTGACTTTC.

This clonotype was seen many times. The chain couples TRBV2 to TRBJ1-5, with TRBD1 matching over 11 bases. V shed 5 bases, J shed 5 bases, and the junction held 5 bases outside the gene matches. The germline V gene has CDR1 SNHLY and CDR2 FYNNEI. The length of the CDR3 is 15 residues. The CDR3 region is CASSLDRGRDQPQHF. CDR3 in DNA: TGTGCCAGCAGTTTGGACAGGGGGCGAGATCAGCCCCAGCATTTT. Drawing the rest from reference TRBV2 and TRBJ1-5, the complete variable domain is EPEVTQTPSHQVTQMGQEVILRCVPISNHLYFYWYRQILGQKVEFLVSFYNNEISEKSEIFDDQFSVERPDGSNFTLKIRSTKLEDSAMYFCASSLDRGRDQPQHFGDGTRLSIL.

This sequence joins TRBV5-1 and TRBJ2-3, with 11 bases identical to TRBD2. After removal of 2 bases from V and 5 bases from J, the junction contained 7 bases not matched to a gene. CDR1 is SGHRS and CDR2 is YFSETQ in the germline V gene. CDR3 length: 16 amino acids. For the CDR3, the DNA is TGCGCCAGCAGCTTTACTAGCGGGAGTTCGGTAGATACGCAGTATTTT. Protein product: CASSFTSGSSVDTQYF.

This clonotype has just a few counts. V usage is TRBV2 and J usage is TRBJ2-1; 8 bases line up with TRBD1. CDR1 and CDR2 from the germline V gene are SNHLY and FYNNEI. V shed 4 bases and J 9 bases; nucleotides not matched to a gene: 8. The CDR3 is 14 residues long. CDR3 in amino acids: CASSGTGGVSEQFF. The CDR3 DNA reads as TGTGCCAGCAGTGGTACAGGGGGTGTGAGTGAGCAGTTCTTC.

This clonotype was seen just once. V and J are TRBV7-3 and TRBJ2-3, with 16 bases matching TRBD2. Trimming cost V 2 bases and J 6 bases; bases outside gene matches: 2. The CDR3 is made up of 16 amino acids. Germline assignment: CDR1 SGHTA and CDR2 FQGTGA. CDR3 DNA sequence: TGTGCCAGCAGCTTAGGGACTAGCGGGAGGGCGGATACGCAGTATTTT. This sequence encodes CASSLGTSGRADTQYF.

The chain employs TRBV2 and TRBJ2-2; D ambiguous. Germline values: CDR1 SNHLY, CDR2 FYNNEI. This CDR3 is 13 amino acids long. The V end lost 7 bases, the J end lost 6 bases, and 12 bases lay between the germline ends. In nucleotides, the CDR3 is TGTGCCAGCACCTCATCGAGATCCGGGGAGCTGTTTTTT. Its protein is CASTSSRSGELFF.

In this sample, this clonotype turned up once. The chain employs TRBV25-1 and TRBJ2-7; the match to TRBD1 covers 8 bases. The CDR3 has 14 amino acids. Germline CDR1 MGHDK, CDR2 SYGVNS. Losses at the gene ends were 4 bases for V and 7 bases for J; bases not matched to a gene: 9. CDR3 protein: CASSGRQGPGEQYF. For the CDR3, the DNA is TGTGCCAGCAGTGGTCGACAGGGGCCGGGGGAGCAGTACTTC.

This clonotype was counted a few times. The chain is built from TRBV27 and TRBJ2-6; D not resolved. V was trimmed by 4 bases and J by 1 base, leaving 5 bases between them. The CDR3 is 14 residues long. Germline CDR1 and CDR2: MNHEY and SMNVEV (reference sequence). CDR3 in DNA: TGTGCCAGCAGTTCGATGTCTGGGGCCAACGTCCTGACTTTC. It codes for CASSSMSGANVLTF. Drawing the rest from reference TRBV27 and TRBJ2-6, the complete variable domain is EAQVTQNPRYLITVTGKKLTVTCSQNMNHEYMSWYRQDPGLGLRQIYYSMNVEVTDKGDVPEGYKVSRKEKRNFPLILESPSPNQTSLYFCASSSMSGANVLTFGAGSRLTVL.

The V call is TRBV3-1, the J call TRBJ2-1; D possibly corresponds to TRBD2 (5 bases). There are 14 residues in the CDR3. Trimming cost V 2 bases and J 10 bases, with 15 bases left between them. CDR1 LGHDT and CDR2 YNNKEL come from the germline V gene (reference sequence). The CDR3 here is CASSQQRRLLEQFF. CDR3 DNA: TGTGCCAGCAGCCAACAGCGGCGCTTACTAGAGCAGTTCTTC.

This clonotype was seen only a few times. The chain couples TRBV28 to TRBJ2-3; weak D call: TRBD2 (6 bases). V was cut by 4 bases and J by 4 bases, with 15 bases left in between. The germline CDR1 and CDR2 sequences are MDHEN and SYDVKM. The CDR3 contains 15 residues. CDR3 sequence: CASSSYGTASDTQYF. The CDR3 region has the DNA TGTGCCAGCAGTTCGTATGGGACTGCTTCAGATACGCAGTATTTT.

With regard to this clonotype: Since a much larger clone is just one base distant, this may be a read error. The rearrangement uses TRBV5-6 and TRBJ2-2, with unresolved D. The CDR3 runs 15 residues. Germline V CDR1 and CDR2: SGHDT, YYEEEE. V lost 4 bases and J 4 bases, leaving 14 bases between the germline ends. CDR3 sequence: CASSPDALSTGELFF. The CDR3 DNA reads as TGTGCCAGCAGCCCCGACGCCCTCAGCACCGGGGAGCTGTTTTTT.

This clonotype was detected only a few times. V is TRBV7-9 and J is TRBJ2-1; a possible D gene is TRBD2 (6 bases). CDR3 size: 11 residues. V dropped 5 bases and J dropped 16 bases, with 15 bases sitting between them. Germline loops: CDR1 SEHNR, CDR2 FQNEAQ (reference sequence). The DNA for the CDR3 is TGTGCCAGCAGCCGACGGGACTCATTTTTCTTC. Amino acids: CASSRRDSFFF.

This clonotype was seen a few times. The CDR3 region is CASSLTAGAGETQYF. The CDR3 DNA reads TGTGCCAGCAGTTTGACAGCGGGGGCCGGGGAGACCCAGTACTTC. The chain uses TRBV28 and TRBJ2-5; 8 bases agree with TRBD2. In germline, CDR1 is MDHEN, CDR2 SYDVKM. J lost 5 bases, V lost 3 bases, and 8 bases had no gene match. CDR3 length equals 15 residues. The whole variable domain, filled in from reference TRBV28 and TRBJ2-5, reads DVKVTQSSRYLVKRTGEKVFLECVQDMDHENMFWYRQDPGLGLRLIYFSYDVKMKEKGDIPEGYSVSREKKERFSLILESASTNQTSMYLCASSLTAGAGETQYFGPGTRLLVL.

This clonotype was observed a handful of times. The rearrangement links TRBV11-2 to TRBJ2-1; D perhaps matches TRBD2 (6 bases). Between the trimmed V and J ends, which lost 1 base and 5 bases, there was a span of 12 bases. This CDR3 is 15 amino acids long. Germline assignment: CDR1 SGHAT and CDR2 FQNNGV. In DNA form, the CDR3 reads TGTGCCAGCAGCTTAGTTCGGGGGAACAACAATGAGCAGTTCTTC. Translation gives CASSLVRGNNNEQFF.

The gene calls are TRBV20-1 and TRBJ1-1, with D tentatively TRBD1 (6 bases). The CDR3 covers 13 residues. Germline V lookup: CDR1 DFQATT, CDR2 SNEGSKA (reference sequence). V was trimmed by 5 bases and J by 6 bases, leaving 16 bases between them. CDR3 sequence reads: CSAPPTGRPEAFF. DNA of the CDR3: TGCAGTGCTCCCCCTACAGGGAGGCCTGAAGCTTTCTTT.

The chain's CDR3 is CASSLRHDEQFF. The CDR3 bases are TGTGCCAGCAGTTTACGCCACGATGAGCAGTTCTTC. The V call is TRBV28, the J call TRBJ2-1; no reliable D call. The germline V gene has CDR1 MDHEN and CDR2 SYDVKM. V gave up 2 bases and J gave up 8 bases, with 7 bases separating them. The CDR3 runs 12 residues. Using reference TRBV28 and TRBJ2-1 for the parts outside the CDR3, the full variable domain is DVKVTQSSRYLVKRTGEKVFLECVQDMDHENMFWYRQDPGLGLRLIYFSYDVKMKEKGDIPEGYSVSREKKERFSLILESASTNQTSMYLCASSLRHDEQFFGPGTRLTVL.

V is TRBV19 and J is TRBJ2-1, with D perhaps given as TRBD1 or TRBD2 (5 bases each). The CDR3 covers 18 residues. V was pared by 5 bases and J by 4 bases, with 24 bases between. Germline V lookup: CDR1 LNHDA, CDR2 SQIVND (reference sequence). The CDR3 protein is CASSQPISGASTYNEQFF. DNA for the CDR3: TGTGCCAGTAGTCAACCAATATCCGGGGCTAGCACGTACAATGAGCAGTTCTTC. Full variable domain (missing parts from reference TRBV19 and TRBJ2-1): DGGITQSPKYLFRKEGQNVTLSCEQNLNHDAMYWYRQDPGQGLRLIYYSQIVNDFQKGDIAEGYSVSREKKESFPLTVTSAQKNPTAFYLCASSQPISGASTYNEQFFGPGTRLTVL.

This clonotype was picked up many times. The V and J genes are TRBV12-3 or TRBV12-4 and TRBJ1-3, with unresolved D. This CDR3 is 15 amino acids long. V was trimmed by 6 bases and J by 0 bases, leaving 12 bases between them. This CDR3 reads CASRTQTFSGNTIYF. CDR3 in DNA: TGTGCCAGCAGAACACAGACGTTCTCTGGAAACACCATATATTTT.

This clonotype appeared a few times. DNA of the CDR3: TGTGCCATCAGTGATAACTATGGCTACACCTTC. It encodes CAISDNYGYTF. V is TRBV10-3 and J is TRBJ1-2; D call uncertain. Looked up from germline, CDR1 is ENHRY and CDR2 is SYGVKD. V lost 3 bases, J lost 1 base, and 0 bases lay in between. This CDR3 region has 11 residues.

This clonotype showed up just a few times. The chain is built from TRBV28 and TRBJ2-6; weak D call: TRBD1 (5 bases). In germline, CDR1 is MDHEN, CDR2 SYDVKM. With 3 bases removed from V and 4 bases from J, the gap between germline ends came to 13 bases. The CDR3 spans 16 residues. CDR3 DNA: TGTGCCAGCAGTTTTGGGGCCCCATCCGGGGCCAACGTCCTGACTTTC. It yields the protein CASSFGAPSGANVLTF.

Remarks on this clonotype: It is unclear where the CDR3 begins or ends on the DNA, so no DNA is shown, and the CDR3 is as TCRdb lists it. The chain is built from TRBV6-2 or TRBV6-3 and TRBJ2-2; TRBD2, as called in the table, went unchecked against the DNA. The CDR3 totals 15 residues, both ends included. Germline V gene lookup returns CDR1 MNHEY and CDR2 SVGEGT. CDR3 amino acids: CARGGSPRTPGSCFF.

This clonotype was seen many times. The J gene is TRBJ2-7, the V gene TRBV5-1; the D gene is possibly TRBD1 (6 bases). CDR3 length: 14 residues. V shed 2 bases and J shed 7 bases, with 16 bases lying between them. Germline CDR1 reads SGHRS; CDR2 reads YFSETQ. In DNA, the CDR3 is TGCGCCAGCAGCTTAGAGACAGGTCCTAGGGAGCAGTACTTC. Encoded protein: CASSLETGPREQYF.

The chain combines TRBV6-6 with TRBJ2-7; D is undetermined. The CDR3 loop spans 12 amino acids. Trimming left V 5 bases short and J 6 bases short, with 11 bases between. Germline V gene data show CDR1 as MNHNY and CDR2 as SVGAGI (reference sequence). CDR3 bases: TGTGCCAGCAGTAGCCGGACGGGCGAGCAGTACGTC. It yields the protein CASSSRTGEQYV.